One and the same sample provided the 15 T cell receptor beta chains below, sequenced in a study of CD8+ T cells in alopecia areata. Isolated RNA was reverse transcribed into cDNA used as the sequencing template. Here immunoSEQ multiplex PCR was the method, and the copy in TCRdb shows in-frame clones only, minus some. The sample holds about 110,000 clones, around 59% seen once. The sequenced material came from CD8+ T cells sorted from blood. These receptors were collected from a human donor in good health.

The chain employs TRBV13 and TRBJ2-1; 8 bases match TRBD2. V lost 6 bases and J lost 9; bases outside the gene matches: 16. Germline V CDR1 and CDR2: PRHDT, FYEKMQ (reference sequence). There are 16 residues in the CDR3. DNA of the CDR3: TGTGCCAGCAGTCCCGTCCGGGGGGGACGGTCGGGTGAGCAGTTCTTC. This encodes CASSPVRGGRSGEQFF. Complete variable domain (other parts from reference TRBV13 and TRBJ2-1): AAGVIQSPRHLIKEKRETATLKCYPIPRHDTVYWYQQGPGQDPQFLISFYEKMQSDKGSIPDRFSAQQFSDYHSELNMSSLELGDSALYFCASSPVRGGRSGEQFFGPGTRLTVL.

The chain couples TRBV27 to TRBJ2-2, with D possibly TRBD2 on 5 matching bases. The CDR3 is made up of 14 amino acids. Germline loops: CDR1 MNHEY, CDR2 SMNVEV (reference sequence). V was clipped by 5 bases and J by 6 bases, with 13 bases between them. The CDR3 protein is CASSNVEGAGELFF. The DNA for the CDR3 is TGTGCCAGCAGTAACGTCGAGGGAGCCGGGGAGCTGTTTTTT.

The genes are TRBV15 and TRBJ2-7; D could derive from TRBD1 or TRBD2 (6 bases each). This CDR3 spans 17 amino acids. Trimming shortened V by 4 bases and J by 0 bases, and 19 bases separated the two germline ends. CDR1 and CDR2 (germline): LNHNV, YYDKDF (reference sequence). The CDR3 loop is CATSTLDGGGSSYEQYF. The DNA of the CDR3 is TGTGCCACCAGCACCCTTGATGGAGGGGGTTCCTCCTACGAGCAGTACTTC.

The V call is TRBV28, the J call TRBJ1-5; 9 nucleotides match TRBD1. After removal of 4 bases from V and 4 bases from J, the junction contained 5 bases not matched to a gene. Germline V lookup: CDR1 MDHEN, CDR2 SYDVKM. The CDR3 loop spans 15 amino acids. The CDR3 sequence is CASSWGQGGNQPQHF. The CDR3 DNA reads TGTGCCAGCAGTTGGGGACAGGGTGGAAATCAGCCCCAGCATTTT.

At least ten counts were recorded for this clone. The genes are TRBV11-2 and TRBJ1-1; tentatively, D is TRBD1 (6 bases). V was pared by 0 bases and J by 6 bases, with 11 bases between. This CDR3 has 14 amino acids. Per germline, CDR1 SGHAT and CDR2 FQNNGV. CDR3 DNA: TGTGCCAGCAGCTTAGAGCCGGCAGGGGCTGAAGCTTTCTTT. Translating gives CASSLEPAGAEAFF. Looking up the rest from reference TRBV11-2 and TRBJ1-1 gives the full variable domain: EAGVAQSPRYKIIEKRQSVAFWCNPISGHATLYWYQQILGQGPKLLIQFQNNGVVDDSQLPKDRFSAERLKGVDSTLKIQPAKLEDSAVYLCASSLEPAGAEAFFGQGTRLTVV.

The V and J genes are TRBV30 and TRBJ2-2; D uncertain. Trimming removed 0 bases from V and 8 bases from J, with 10 bases in between. Germline lookup yields CDR1 GTSNPN and CDR2 SVGIG (reference sequence). The CDR3 consists of 13 residues. CDR3: CAWSVDSLGELFF. CDR3 nucleotides: TGTGCCTGGAGTGTCGACTCGTTAGGGGAGCTGTTTTTT.

The chain links TRBV7-9 to TRBJ1-1; D is unclear. The CDR3 contains 13 residues. V dropped 2 bases and J dropped 9 bases, with 13 bases sitting between them. CDR1 SEHNR and CDR2 FQNEAQ come from the germline V gene (reference sequence). CDR3 coding DNA: TGTGCCAGCAGCTTATGGGTGGAGGGTAAAGCTTTCTTT. As protein: CASSLWVEGKAFF.

The genes are TRBV13 and TRBJ2-5; D might be TRBD2 (6 bases). Germline lookup yields CDR1 PRHDT and CDR2 FYEKMQ (reference sequence). V shed 6 bases and J shed 4 bases, with 15 bases lying between them. The CDR3 is 14 amino acids. The CDR3 region has the DNA TGTGCCAGCAGTGAGGAGGGGCACGTAGAGACCCAGTACTTC. Translation gives CASSEEGHVETQYF.

The V gene is TRBV7-9, the J gene TRBJ1-1; TRBD1 is a possible D gene (6 bases). From germline, CDR1 is SEHNR and CDR2 FQNEAQ (reference sequence). This CDR3 is built from 13 residues. Trimming stripped 1 base from V and 5 bases from J, with 8 bases between. The CDR3 sequence is CASSLGTGTEAFF. In DNA form, the CDR3 reads TGTGCCAGCAGCTTAGGTACAGGGACTGAAGCTTTCTTT.

This chain uses TRBV30 with TRBJ2-7, with TRBD1 matching over 9 bases. With 5 bases clipped from V and 2 bases from J, the junction kept 7 bases outside the gene matches. This CDR3 region has 14 residues. From germline, CDR1 is GTSNPN and CDR2 SVGIG (reference sequence). Here the CDR3 reads CAWAPGQGPYEQYF. The CDR3 DNA sequence: TGTGCCTGGGCACCGGGACAGGGTCCCTACGAGCAGTACTTC.

This chain links TRBV27 with TRBJ2-7; 7 nucleotides agree with TRBD1. V trimming: 6 bases; J trimming: 2 bases; junction bases outside the gene matches: 13. The CDR3 loop spans 16 amino acids. Germline CDR1 reads MNHEY; CDR2 reads SMNVEV (reference sequence). The CDR3 region has the DNA TGTGCCAGCAGCCAGACCTCCGGGACAGCGACCTACGAGCAGTACTTC. Translated, it gives CASSQTSGTATYEQYF.

This clone appeared a few times. The chain links TRBV6-5 to TRBJ1-1; D uncertain. The length of the CDR3 is 15 residues. The V end lost 2 bases, the J end lost 8 bases, and 18 bases lay between the germline ends. The germline gives CDR1 MNHEY, CDR2 SVGAGI. The CDR3 loop reads CASSYEPVPTSEAFF. CDR3 in DNA: TGTGCCAGCAGTTACGAACCCGTCCCTACCTCCGAAGCTTTCTTT.

The chain has TRBV7-6 and TRBJ2-3, with D uncertain. The ends were cut back, 5 bases at V and 2 bases at J, with 8 bases in the middle. In germline, CDR1 is SGHVS, CDR2 FNYEAQ. The CDR3 runs to 13 residues. The CDR3 DNA reads as TGTGCCAGCAGCGCGTTCCACACAGATACGCAGTATTTT. Protein: CASSAFHTDTQYF. The full variable domain, with the rest looked up from reference TRBV7-6 and TRBJ2-3, is GAGVSQSPRYKVTKRGQDVALRCDPISGHVSLYWYRQALGQGPEFLTYFNYEAQQDKSGLPNDRFSAERPEGSISTLTIQRTEQRDSAMYRCASSAFHTDTQYFGPGTRLTVL.

The chain recombines TRBV5-6 with TRBJ1-1; D is possibly TRBD1 (5 bases). The CDR3 extends over 14 amino acids. Germline lookup yields CDR1 SGHDT and CDR2 YYEEEE. V dropped 3 bases and J dropped 0 bases, with 9 bases sitting between them. In nucleotides, the CDR3 is TGTGCCAGCAGCTACGGGACCCTGAACACTGAAGCTTTCTTT. This gives the protein CASSYGTLNTEAFF. The variable domain in full, completed from reference TRBV5-6 and TRBJ1-1, reads DAGVTQSPTHLIKTRGQQVTLRCSPKSGHDTVSWYQQALGQGPQFIFQYYEEEERQRGNFPDRFSGHQFPNYSSELNVNALLLGDSALYLCASSYGTLNTEAFFGQGTRLTVV.

A single count supports this clone. V is TRBV2 and J is TRBJ2-5, with D unclear. V lost 0 bases and J 2 bases, leaving 7 bases between the germline ends. The CDR3 has 14 residues. The V gene's germline CDR1 is SNHLY and CDR2 FYNNEI. CDR3 nucleotide sequence: TGTGCCAGCAGTGAAGCGCGACCACAAGAGACCCAGTACTTC. Encoded protein: CASSEARPQETQYF.